A selection of T cell receptor beta chains follows, all from one sample in a study of blood T cell repertoires in COVID-19. Data came from immunoSEQ multiplex PCR; TCRdb stores just in-frame clones and leaves some out. The sample yields about 210,000 clones, 85% seen once. Sequences were obtained from peripheral blood. These receptors originate from a woman in her seventies with COVID-19, enrolled during active disease. The CDR3 runs from the conserved cysteine through the conserved F or W. Fields, in order: V gene, clone size, J gene, D gene, CDR3 protein, CDR3 DNA. D genes are given only for firm matches. Not all rows give a size; the values are once, few, many and, for expanded clones, a class.

>TRBV5-4|NA|TRBJ1-2|TRBD1
CASSPWTGGSYGYTF
TGTGCCAGCAGCCCGTGGACAGGGGGGTCCTATGGCTACACCTTC
>TRBV7-6|NA|TRBJ2-1|NA
CASSLDGSSYNEQFF
TGTGCCAGCAGCTTAGACGGGAGCTCCTACAATGAGCAGTTCTTC
>TRBV2|once|TRBJ1-5|NA
CASSGSSPYSNQPQHF
TGTGCCAGCAGTGGTTCAAGCCCATATAGCAATCAGCCCCAGCATTTT
>TRBV10-1|NA|TRBJ1-6|TRBD1
CASSERQGFRSPLHF
TGCGCCAGCAGTGAGCGACAGGGGTTTAGATCACCCCTCCACTTT
>TRBV7-2|NA|TRBJ1-5|NA
CASSFTGNQPQHF
TGTGCCAGCAGCTTTACGGGGAATCAGCCCCAGCATTTT
>TRBV7-2|NA|TRBJ2-2|TRBD2
CASSPGTSGGTNTGELFF
TGTGCCAGCAGCCCGGGGACTAGCGGGGGGACGAACACCGGGGAGCTGTTTTTT
>TRBV19|NA|TRBJ2-5|NA
CASESQGETQYF
TGTGCCAGTGAATCGCAGGGGGAGACCCAGTACTTC
>TRBV3-1/TRBV3-2|once|TRBJ1-2|TRBD1
CASSQYRGGGYTF
TGTGCCAGCAGCCAATACAGGGGAGGCGGCTACACCTTC
>TRBV12-3/TRBV12-4|NA|TRBJ2-3|NA
CASSLAAPKKYF
TGTGCCAGCAGTTTAGCAGCCCCCAAAAAGTATTTT
>TRBV10-3|NA|TRBJ1-6|NA
CAISERGSYNSPLHF
TGTGCCATCAGTGAAAGGGGCTCCTATAATTCACCCCTCCACTTT
>TRBV6-6|NA|TRBJ1-1|NA
CASSYIEDTEAFF
TGTGCCAGCAGTTACATAGAGGACACTGAAGCTTTCTTT
>TRBV21-1|NA|TRBJ2-3|NA
CASSKEGGPLTDTQYF
TGTGCCAGCAGCAAAGAGGGGGGGCCCCTCACAGATACGCAGTATTTT
>TRBV14|NA|TRBJ1-3|NA
CASSQDRGLGGNTIYF
TGTGCCAGCAGCCAAGACAGGGGTTTAGGTGGAAACACCATATATTTT
>TRBV5-1|once|TRBJ1-4|NA
CASSTPQDNEKLFF
TGCGCCAGCAGCACCCCTCAGGATAATGAAAAACTGTTTTTT
>TRBV6-2/TRBV6-3|NA|TRBJ2-1|NA
CASSWAGNEQFF
TGTGCCAGCAGTTGGGCAGGAAATGAGCAGTTCTTC
>TRBV7-8|NA|TRBJ1-1|NA
CASSLQGQLNTEAFF
TGTGCCAGCAGCTTACAGGGGCAGTTGAACACTGAAGCTTTCTTT
>TRBV6-5|few|TRBJ1-6|TRBD1
CASRGQGSPLHF
TGTGCCAGCAGAGGACAGGGTTCACCCCTCCACTTT
>TRBV7-8|NA|TRBJ2-1|TRBD2
CASSLLAGTSGVYNEQFF
TGTGCCAGCAGCTTATTAGCCGGGACTAGCGGGGTGTACAATGAGCAGTTCTTC
>TRBV7-2|NA|TRBJ2-5|NA
CASSLRGYQETQYF
TGTGCCAGCAGCTTACGTGGCTACCAAGAGACCCAGTACTTC
>TRBV28|NA|TRBJ1-1|NA
CASSLIKGEAFF
TGTGCCAGCAGTTTAATCAAGGGGGAAGCTTTCTTT
>TRBV4-1|NA|TRBJ2-1|NA
CASSQRLEAYNELFF
TGCGCCAGCAGCCAAAGGTTAGAGGCGTACAATGAGCTGTTCTTC
>TRBV4-1|NA|TRBJ1-2|NA
CASSRGEGAANYGYTF
TGCGCCAGCAGCAGGGGGGAGGGAGCAGCTAACTATGGCTACACCTTC
>TRBV6-6|NA|TRBJ1-4|NA
CASSYSGGFNEKLFF
TGTGCCAGCAGTTACTCGGGGGGATTTAATGAAAAACTGTTTTTT